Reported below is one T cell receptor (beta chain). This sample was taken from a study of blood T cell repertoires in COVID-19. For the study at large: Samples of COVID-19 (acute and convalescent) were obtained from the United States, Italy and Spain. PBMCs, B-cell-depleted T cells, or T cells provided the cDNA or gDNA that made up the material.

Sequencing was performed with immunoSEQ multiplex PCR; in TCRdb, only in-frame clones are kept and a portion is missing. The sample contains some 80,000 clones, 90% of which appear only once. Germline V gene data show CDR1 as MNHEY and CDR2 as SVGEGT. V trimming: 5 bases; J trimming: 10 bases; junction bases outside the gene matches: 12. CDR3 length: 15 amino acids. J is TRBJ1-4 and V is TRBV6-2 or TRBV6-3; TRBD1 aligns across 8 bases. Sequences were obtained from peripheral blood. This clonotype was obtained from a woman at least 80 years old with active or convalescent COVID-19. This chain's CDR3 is CASSPGGGWFGKLFF. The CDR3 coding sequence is TGTGCCAGCAGTCCAGGGGGCGGGTGGTTTGGAAAACTGTTTTTT.